This TCR beta chain was observed in a study of T-cell reconstitution after alpha-beta-depleted transplantation in children (dated by TCRdb to 2016 to 2018). At the level of the whole study: Using TCR repertoire profiling, the study quantitatively followed how T-cell immune reconstitution unfolded in children after TCRalphabeta/CD19-depleted allogeneic hematopoietic cell transplantation.

Libraries were made using PCR. The listed sequencing device is Illumina HiSeq 2500. To normalize quantification of the TCRbeta repertoire, the TCR libraries were built with molecular barcoding that relied on unique molecular identifiers. TCRdb applied fastp at Q25 and MiXCR to the public reads, then kept only in-frame beta chains. A single entry per CDR3 protein holds the most common genes and DNA from its merged rows. The sample includes approximately 210,000 distinct CDR3 sequences, with 13% to 15% observed a single time. The ten biggest clones cover over 10% of the sample. About this clonotype itself: This clone's antigen is unknown. Qualities for individual bases were not recorded, and no much larger clone is one base off.

Germline trimming: 1 base from V, 8 bases from J; junction bases outside gene matches: 9. In the germline V gene (reference sequence), CDR1 corresponds to PRHDT and CDR2 to FYEKMQ. From the cysteine up to the phenylalanine, the CDR3 has a length of 15 residues. Left in the record is the CDR3 DNA by itself, 45 bases read in frame from the first base. The sequence was collected from a human donor who donated a stem cell graft to a child with acute lymphoblastic leukemia. The chain links TRBV13 with TRBJ1-2, and TRBD1 aligns with 8 junction nucleotides. The input for sequencing was PBMCs from the stem cell graft donor, taken from the stem cell graft. The CDR3 region reads CASSLEAGGRMGYTF. The DNA sequence is given as TGTGCCAGCAGCTTAGAAGCAGGGGGCAGGATGGGCTACACCTTC. With the rest looked up from the reference TRBV13 and TRBJ1-2 genes rather than sequenced, the full variable domain is AAGVIQSPRHLIKEKRETATLKCYPIPRHDTVYWYQQGPGQDPQFLISFYEKMQSDKGSIPDRFSAQQFSDYHSELNMSSLELGDSALYFCASSLEAGGRMGYTFGSGTRLTVV.